One and the same sample provided the 2 T cell receptor beta chains below, sequenced in a study of cytomegalovirus exposure and HLA in healthy donors. 60 Vbeta and 13 Jbeta primers were used in PCR. Produced via immunoSEQ multiplex PCR; TCRdb's table is partial and in-frame only. The data contain about 180,000 clones, about 80% of them singletons. The sample was PBMCs. The receptors derive from a man in his forties or fifties in good health and CMV-seropositive.

This clone was seen once. The chain is built from TRBV4-2 and TRBJ2-5, with TRBD2 matching 8 bases. The germline CDR1 and CDR2 sequences are LGHNA and YNFKEQ. This CDR3 has 13 residues. The junction had 6 bases not matched to a gene; V was cut back by 1 base and J by 11 bases. Written as DNA, the CDR3 is TGTGCCAGCAGCCAAGTTTTCGGGACTAGACAGTACTTC. Encoded protein: CASSQVFGTRQYF.

This sequence joins TRBV7-9 and TRBJ1-1; 9 bases match TRBD1. The length of the CDR3 is 14 residues. The ends lost 2 bases at V and 8 bases at J; junction bases unmatched: 6. CDR1 and CDR2 from the germline V gene are SEHNR and FQNEAQ (reference sequence). The CDR3 loop is CASSLTGGPLEAFF. Written as DNA, the CDR3 is TGTGCCAGCAGCTTAACAGGGGGCCCCTTAGAAGCTTTCTTT.